A single sample is the source of the 10 T cell receptor beta chains below, sequenced in a study of blood T cell repertoires in COVID-19 (dated by TCRdb to about 2020). Receptors were amplified or captured by the immunoSEQ multiplex PCR assay. Here the immuneACCESS table is served through TCRdb, limited to in-frame sequences with V and J called. Missing clones are a known gap in these copies; in checked studies unresolved V genes cover under half, and the rest lacks a known reason. The sample table records more than 250,000 clones; 65% to 90% of these occur just once. The ten largest clones capture more than 4.5% of the sample. The specimen sequenced was peripheral blood. These receptors came from a man aged 50 to 59 with active or convalescent COVID-19.

The rearrangement links TRBV12-3 or TRBV12-4 to TRBJ1-4; no clear D gene. Between the trimmed V and J ends, which lost 5 bases and 6 bases, there was a span of 7 bases. The CDR3 contains 12 residues. CDR3: CASSPMYEKLFF. For the CDR3, the DNA is TGTGCCAGCAGTCCCATGTATGAAAAACTGTTTTTT.

This chain connects TRBV30 to TRBJ2-3; 8 nucleotides match TRBD1. This CDR3 comprises 15 residues. CDR1 GTSNPN and CDR2 SVGIG come from the germline V gene (reference sequence). Trimming removed 2 bases from V and 4 bases from J; junction bases left unmatched: 8. As DNA, the CDR3 is TGTGCCTGGAGTATCGGTCAGGGGGCATCAGATACGCAGTATTTT. The encoded protein is CAWSIGQGASDTQYF.

The chain is built from TRBV19 and TRBJ2-2; 8 bases fit TRBD1. V was clipped by 3 bases and J by 1 base; unmatched bases: 4. Germline loops: CDR1 LNHDA, CDR2 SQIVND (reference sequence). The CDR3 extends over 16 amino acids. The CDR3 sequence is CASSIRGTGNTGELFF. In DNA form, the CDR3 reads TGTGCCAGTAGTATCCGGGGGACAGGGAACACCGGGGAGCTGTTTTTT.

The V and J genes are TRBV19 and TRBJ1-2; unclear D gene. This CDR3 has 16 amino acids. Germline-derived CDR1 and CDR2 are LNHDA and SQIVND (reference sequence). Trimming left V 7 bases short and J 3 bases short, with 21 bases between. Here the CDR3 DNA reads TGTGCCAGTACCAAAAGCGGGCGGGAGACCGACTATGGCTACACCTTC. Protein product: CASTKSGRETDYGYTF.

The chain uses TRBV9 and TRBJ2-1, with 10 bases that match TRBD2. The CDR3 runs 18 residues. The J segment lost 2 bases and the V segment lost 0 bases, leaving 8 bases of the junction unmatched. Germline V CDR1 and CDR2: SGDLS, YYNGEE. The CDR3 nucleotides read TGTGCCAGCAGCGTAGCTGGCCCAGCGGGAGGGGCCTACAATGAGCAGTTCTTC. Amino acid sequence: CASSVAGPAGGAYNEQFF. The full variable domain, its missing parts supplied by reference TRBV9 and TRBJ2-1, is DSGVTQTPKHLITATGQRVTLRCSPRSGDLSVYWYQQSLDQGLQFLIQYYNGEERAKGNILERFSAQQFPDLHSELNLSSLELGDSALYFCASSVAGPAGGAYNEQFFGPGTRLTVL.

The gene calls are TRBV7-8 and TRBJ1-1, with TRBD1 matching 10 bases. Germline trimming cut 5 bases from V and 2 bases from J; bases unmatched to any gene: 5. Germline CDR1 SGHVS, CDR2 FQNEAQ. The CDR3 loop spans 15 amino acids. The CDR3 nucleotides read TGTGCCAGCAGCCAGCGGGACAGGGGTAACACTGAAGCTTTCTTT. It is translated as CASSQRDRGNTEAFF.

This rearrangement joins TRBV5-1 to TRBJ1-1; possibly TRBD1 for D (5 bases). In germline, CDR1 is SGHRS, CDR2 YFSETQ. Trimming cost V 4 bases and J 0 bases, with 19 bases left between them. The CDR3 has 17 amino acids. In DNA form, the CDR3 reads TGCGCCAGCAGCACGGGACGGGGGACGTTAATGAACACTGAAGCTTTCTTT. Protein: CASSTGRGTLMNTEAFF.

The chain is built from TRBV7-9 and TRBJ2-2, with TRBD2 matching 13 bases. From germline, CDR1 is SEHNR and CDR2 FQNEAQ (reference sequence). The length of the CDR3 is 16 residues. Germline trimming cut 4 bases from V and 8 bases from J; bases unmatched to any gene: 7. CDR3 in DNA: TGTGCCAGCAGCTCCCGGACTAGCGGGAGTACTGGGGAGCTGTTTTTT. Its translation is CASSSRTSGSTGELFF.

V usage is TRBV7-2 and J usage is TRBJ1-6; D not certain. V gave up 3 bases and J gave up 9 bases, with 9 bases separating them. The CDR3 runs to 13 residues. Germline V gene lookup returns CDR1 SGHTA and CDR2 FQGNSA. CDR3 coding DNA: TGTGCCAGCAGCTTCGAGGGAGTTTCACCCCTCCACTTT. It encodes CASSFEGVSPLHF.

V usage is TRBV5-4 and J usage is TRBJ2-3; D might be TRBD2 (6 bases). The germline gives CDR1 SGHNT, CDR2 YYREEE (reference sequence). V was pared by 4 bases and J by 4 bases, with 16 bases between. The CDR3 is 15 residues long. The CDR3 DNA is TGTGCCAGCAGCCATACCGCGGGAAGCGCAGATACGCAGTATTTT. Its protein product is CASSHTAGSADTQYF.